This TCR beta chain was sequenced for a study of blood T cell repertoires in COVID-19. The assay was immunoSEQ multiplex PCR, and TCRdb's table has in-frame clones only and misses some. The table has roughly 45,000 clones, roughly 90% seen once. The CDR3 loop spans 15 amino acids. Per germline, CDR1 PRHDT and CDR2 FYEKMQ (reference sequence). Germline trimming cut 5 bases from V and 7 bases from J; bases unmatched to any gene: 6. The sample comprised peripheral blood. This chain connects TRBV13 to TRBJ1-6; TRBD1 aligns across 9 bases. The TCR comes from a human donor in a cohort sampled during active COVID-19. The CDR3 sequence is CASSQETGGNSPLHF. The CDR3 coding sequence is TGTGCCAGCAGCCAAGAGACAGGGGGGAATTCACCCCTCCACTTT.